This T cell receptor (beta chain) was sequenced during a study of vaccination effects on CD4 cells after COVID-19. Study observations and caveats: Late in the post-vaccination period, infection-induced and vaccine-induced clones underwent marked clonal contraction.

CDR1 and CDR2 from the germline V gene are GTSNPN and SVGIG (reference sequence). The CDR3 extends over 15 amino acids. The J segment lost 5 bases and the V segment lost 3 bases, leaving 12 bases of the junction unmatched. Points on this clone: What it binds is unknown.

Some clones are missing from TCRdb's copy, which holds only in-frame ones; the method was immunoSEQ multiplex PCR. This table holds nearly 45,000 clones, roughly 65% found once. Before sequencing, viral peptide pools were used by the ViraFEST assay to expand antigen-specific CD4+ T cells. Culture proceeded for about ten days, and CD4+ T cells were then isolated. The infection with SARS-CoV-2 (confirmed by PCR) occurred in this person between March and December 2020. The culture medium for 2 million or so PBMC per well included about 9.2 IU/ml IL-2 and 9.5 to 10 ug/ml peptides. Cultures had half their medium replaced with IL-2 medium on days 3 and 7.

The chain recombines TRBV30 with TRBJ1-1, with TRBD1 identical over 7 bases. The clonotype was recovered from a human donor who had a prior SARS-CoV-2 infection. Specimen: CD4+ T cells from PBMCs cultured with a peptide pool, collected before COVID-19 vaccination. The CDR3 nucleotides are TGTGCCTGGAGACATGGACAGGTCAGGGAGACTGAAGCTTTCTTT. Amino acids: CAWRHGQVRETEAFF.